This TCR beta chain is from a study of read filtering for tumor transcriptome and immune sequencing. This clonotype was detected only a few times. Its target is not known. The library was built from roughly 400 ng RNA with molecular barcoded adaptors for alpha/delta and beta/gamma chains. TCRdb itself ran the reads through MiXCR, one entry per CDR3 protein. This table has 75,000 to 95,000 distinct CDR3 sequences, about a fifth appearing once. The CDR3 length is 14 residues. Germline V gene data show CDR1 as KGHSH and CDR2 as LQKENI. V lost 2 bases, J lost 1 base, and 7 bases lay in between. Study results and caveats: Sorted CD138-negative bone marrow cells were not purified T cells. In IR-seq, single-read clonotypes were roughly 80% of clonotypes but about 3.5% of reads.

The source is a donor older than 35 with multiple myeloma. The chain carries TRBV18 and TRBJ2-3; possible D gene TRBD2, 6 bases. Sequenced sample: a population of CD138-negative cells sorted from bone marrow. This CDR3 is CASSPAGRTDTQYF. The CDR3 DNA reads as TGTGCCAGCTCACCAGCGGGGCGCACAGATACGCAGTATTTT.